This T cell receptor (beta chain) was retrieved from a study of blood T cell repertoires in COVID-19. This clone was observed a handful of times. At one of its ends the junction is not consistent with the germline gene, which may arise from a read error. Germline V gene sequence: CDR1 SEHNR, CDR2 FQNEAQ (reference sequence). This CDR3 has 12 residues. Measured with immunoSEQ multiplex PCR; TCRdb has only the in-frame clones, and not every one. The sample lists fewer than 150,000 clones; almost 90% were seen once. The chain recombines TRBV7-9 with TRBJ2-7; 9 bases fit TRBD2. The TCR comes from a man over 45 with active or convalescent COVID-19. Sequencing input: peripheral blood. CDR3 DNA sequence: TGTGCCAGCAGCTTAGTGGCTAGCGGGAAGAACTTC. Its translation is CASSLVASGKNF.